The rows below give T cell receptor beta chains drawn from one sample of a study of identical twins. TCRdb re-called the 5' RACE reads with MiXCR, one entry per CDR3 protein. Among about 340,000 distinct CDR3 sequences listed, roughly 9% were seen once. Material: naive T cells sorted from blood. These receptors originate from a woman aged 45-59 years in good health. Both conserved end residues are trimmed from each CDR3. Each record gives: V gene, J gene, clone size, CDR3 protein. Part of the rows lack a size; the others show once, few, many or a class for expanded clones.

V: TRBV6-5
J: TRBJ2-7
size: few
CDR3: ASSYRQGGYEQY

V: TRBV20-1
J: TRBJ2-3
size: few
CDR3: SARDRTGGPDTQY

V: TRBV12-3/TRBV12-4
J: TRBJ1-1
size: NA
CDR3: ASSVEGVVAF

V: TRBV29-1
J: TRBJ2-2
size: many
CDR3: SVETAGNTGELF

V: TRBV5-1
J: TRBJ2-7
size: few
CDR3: ASSLKSGAYEQY

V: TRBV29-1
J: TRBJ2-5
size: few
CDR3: SVDPGTGLETQY

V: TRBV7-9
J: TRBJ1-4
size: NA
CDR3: ASSSKSPANSEKLF

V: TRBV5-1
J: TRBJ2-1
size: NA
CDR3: ASSRWTVTYNEQF

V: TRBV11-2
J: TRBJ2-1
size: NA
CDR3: ASSLDPGLAGLEQF

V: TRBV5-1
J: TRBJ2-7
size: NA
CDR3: ASSAGGLPTYEQY

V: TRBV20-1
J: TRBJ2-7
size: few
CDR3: SARVASYEQY

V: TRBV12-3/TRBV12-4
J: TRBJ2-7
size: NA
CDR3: ASSLARGNVPSYEQY

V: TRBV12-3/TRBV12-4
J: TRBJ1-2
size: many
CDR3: ASSLVRGLNLANYGYT

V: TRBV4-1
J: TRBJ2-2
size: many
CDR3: ASSQGLAGGHSTGELF

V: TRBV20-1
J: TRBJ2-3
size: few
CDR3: SAGTGANTDTQY

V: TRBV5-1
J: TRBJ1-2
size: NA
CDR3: ASSSEGLSGYT

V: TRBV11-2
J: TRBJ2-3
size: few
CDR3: ASSSRDYTDTQY

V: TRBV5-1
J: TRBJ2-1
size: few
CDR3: ASSRGSNGYNEQF

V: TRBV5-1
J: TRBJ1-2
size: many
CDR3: ASSHLPERHGYT

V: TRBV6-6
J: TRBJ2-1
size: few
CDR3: ASHSNPSGYNEQF

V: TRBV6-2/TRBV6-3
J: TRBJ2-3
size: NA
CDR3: ASRSPFTQAGYTDTQY

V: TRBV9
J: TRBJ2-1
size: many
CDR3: ASSGGGLSYNEQF

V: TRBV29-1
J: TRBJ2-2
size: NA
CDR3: SVLRGTTNTGELF

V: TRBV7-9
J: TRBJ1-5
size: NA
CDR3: ASSLSRNQPQH

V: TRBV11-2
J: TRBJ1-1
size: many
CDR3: ASSVGLGDTEAF

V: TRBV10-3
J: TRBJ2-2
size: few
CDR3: AIKKDNTGELF

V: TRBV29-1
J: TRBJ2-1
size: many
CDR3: SSGTSGMEQF

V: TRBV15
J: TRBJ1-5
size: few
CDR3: ATSLAAHQPQH

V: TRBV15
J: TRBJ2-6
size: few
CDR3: ATDQPGANVLT

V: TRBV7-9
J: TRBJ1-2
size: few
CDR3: ASSIVAGSGNYGYT